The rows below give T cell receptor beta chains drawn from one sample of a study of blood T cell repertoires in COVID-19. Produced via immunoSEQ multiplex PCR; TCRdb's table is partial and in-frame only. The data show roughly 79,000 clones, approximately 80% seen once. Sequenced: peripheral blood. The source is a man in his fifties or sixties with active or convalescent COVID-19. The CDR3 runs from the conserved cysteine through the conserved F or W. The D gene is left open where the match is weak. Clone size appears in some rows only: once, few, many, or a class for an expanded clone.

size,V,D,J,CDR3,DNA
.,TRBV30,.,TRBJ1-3,CAWSVLDSGNTIYF,TGTGCCTGGAGTGTCTTAGACTCTGGAAACACCATATATTTT
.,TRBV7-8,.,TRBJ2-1,CASSLGGERAEQFF,TGTGCCAGCAGCTTAGGGGGCGAACGGGCTGAGCAGTTCTTC
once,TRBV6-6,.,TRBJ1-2,CASASSGTGFNTF,TGTGCCAGCGCTTCAAGCGGGACGGGTTTTAACACCTTC
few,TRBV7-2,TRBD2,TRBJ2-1,CASSLSGGGARNEQFF,TGTGCCAGCAGCTTAAGCGGCGGGGGGGCTCGCAATGAGCAGTTCTTC
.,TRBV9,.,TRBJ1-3,CASSVNSGNTIYF,TGTGCCAGCAGCGTCAACTCTGGAAACACCATATATTTT
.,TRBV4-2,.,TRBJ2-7,CASSQDPGDGTYEQYF,TGTGCCAGCAGCCAAGACCCAGGGGACGGTACCTACGAGCAGTACTTC
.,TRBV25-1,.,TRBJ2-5,CASSYRVGETQYF,TGTGCCAGCAGTTACAGGGTCGGAGAGACCCAGTACTTC
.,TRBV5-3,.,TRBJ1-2,CARSFQGSGYTF,TGTGCCAGAAGCTTCCAGGGGAGTGGCTACACCTTC
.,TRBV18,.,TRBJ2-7,CASSPDSSYEQYF,TGTGCCAGCTCGCCCGACAGCTCCTACGAGCAGTACTTC
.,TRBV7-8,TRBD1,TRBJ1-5,CATGTGANQPQHF,TGTGCCACAGGGACAGGAGCCAATCAGCCCCAGCATTTT
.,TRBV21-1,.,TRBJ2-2,CASITKNRPRGGSPGELFF,TGTGCCAGCATCACAAAGAACCGGCCTAGGGGGGGGTCTCCCGGGGAGCTGTTTTTT
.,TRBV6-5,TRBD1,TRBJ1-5,CASFSTGQGFQPQHF,TGTGCCAGCTTTTCAACGGGACAGGGTTTTCAGCCCCAGCATTTT
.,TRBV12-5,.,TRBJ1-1,CASGIRQNTEAFF,TGTGCTAGTGGTATCCGACAGAACACTGAAGCTTTCTTT
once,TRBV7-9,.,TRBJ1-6,CASSLNRMDNSPLHF,TGTGCCAGCAGCTTAAACAGAATGGATAATTCACCCCTCCACTTT
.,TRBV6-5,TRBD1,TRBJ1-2,CASSYSGQVNGYTF,TGTGCCAGCAGTTACTCGGGACAGGTGAATGGCTACACCTTC
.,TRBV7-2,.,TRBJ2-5,CASNPDGGTQYF,TGTGCCAGCAACCCGGACGGAGGGACCCAGTACTTC
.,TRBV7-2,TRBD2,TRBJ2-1,CAGGLAGGGNEQFF,TGTGCCGGGGGACTAGCGGGCGGGGGCAATGAGCAGTTCTTC
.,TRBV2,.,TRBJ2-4,CASKGQQIAKNIQYF,TGTGCCAGCAAAGGACAGCAAATAGCCAAAAACATTCAGTACTTC
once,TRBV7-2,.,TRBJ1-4,CASSLEGTLVRKLFF,TGTGCCAGCAGCTTAGAAGGGACACTCGTCCGCAAACTGTTTTTT
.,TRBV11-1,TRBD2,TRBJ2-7,CASSLGGIGSYEQYF,TGTGCCAGCAGCTTGGGGGGGATTGGCTCGTACGAGCAGTACTTC
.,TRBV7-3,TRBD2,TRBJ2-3,CASSSPGLAASTDTQYF,TGTGCCAGCAGCTCCCCGGGACTAGCGGCTAGCACAGATACGCAGTATTTT
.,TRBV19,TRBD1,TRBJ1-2,CASSMGQGAPYGYTF,TGTGCCAGTAGTATGGGACAGGGAGCTCCCTATGGCTACACCTTC
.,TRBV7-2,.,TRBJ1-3,CASIREPSSGNTIYF,TGTGCCAGCATTAGGGAGCCTTCCTCTGGAAACACCATATATTTT
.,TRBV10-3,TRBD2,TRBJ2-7,CAISSGAGEYEQYF,TGTGCCATCAGCTCCGGAGCGGGGGAGTACGAGCAGTACTTC
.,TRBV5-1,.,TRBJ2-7,CASSLDRTVTYEQYF,TGCGCCAGCAGCTTAGATAGGACAGTTACCTACGAGCAGTACTTC
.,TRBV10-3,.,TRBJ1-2,CAISLTGSYGYTF,TGTGCCATCAGCCTCACAGGATCCTATGGCTACACCTTC
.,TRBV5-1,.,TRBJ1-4,CASSLTGATNEKLFF,TGCGCCAGCAGCTTGACGGGAGCAACTAATGAAAAACTGTTTTTT
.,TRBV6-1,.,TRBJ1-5,CASSEALQGTNQPQHF,TGTGCCAGCAGTGAAGCGCTTCAGGGTACGAATCAGCCCCAGCATTTT
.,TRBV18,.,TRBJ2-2,CASSPLGQIRNTGELFF,TGTGCCAGCTCACCCCTCGGACAGATAAGAAACACCGGGGAGCTGTTTTTT